This T cell receptor (beta chain) was captured in a study of shared clonotypes between healthy human individuals. Overall study context: Donors had three CD4 naive, three CD4 memory, two CD8 naive and one CD8 memory plate apiece. Study observations and caveats: Clonotype sharing across several donors was observed for around 4.8% of naive CD4 clonotypes.

For this clone: Its antigen is still unknown.

The deep-level immunoSEQ assay was used. In the original processing: Because ImmunoSEQ provided only junction sequences with no quality scores, the filtering differed. Data came from immunoSEQ multiplex PCR; TCRdb stores just in-frame clones and leaves some out. Clone size and the V and J calls come from that table; the DNA yielded D and trimming. The sample shows roughly 500,000 clones, 90% to 96% of them seen only once. CDR1 is SGDLS, CDR2 YYNGEE, per germline. This CDR3 comprises 16 residues. V was cut by 0 bases and J by 3 bases, with 14 bases left in between. This receptor was identified in a woman in her twenties or thirties in good health. The chain joins TRBV9 to TRBJ2-3; D tentatively reads TRBD1 or TRBD2 (5 bases each). The sequenced material came from naive CD4+ T cells sorted from blood. Stated subset: CD45RA+ positively selected. CDR3 bases: TGTGCCAGCAGCGTAGCTACGGGGCCCTGGACAGATACGCAGTATTTT. Translation gives CASSVATGPWTDTQYF.